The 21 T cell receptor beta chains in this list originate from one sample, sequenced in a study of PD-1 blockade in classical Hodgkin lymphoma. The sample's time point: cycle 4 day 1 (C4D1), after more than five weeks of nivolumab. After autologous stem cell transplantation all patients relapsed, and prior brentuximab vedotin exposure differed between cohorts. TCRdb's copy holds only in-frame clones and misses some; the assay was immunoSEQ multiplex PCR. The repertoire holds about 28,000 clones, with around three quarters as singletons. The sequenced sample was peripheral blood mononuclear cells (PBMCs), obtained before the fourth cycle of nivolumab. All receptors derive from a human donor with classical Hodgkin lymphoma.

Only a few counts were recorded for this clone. The CDR3 reads CASSSRAVTDTQYF. DNA for the CDR3: TGTGCCAGCAGTTCGAGGGCAGTTACAGATACGCAGTATTTT. This chain links TRBV11-2 with TRBJ2-3; tentative D call: TRBD2 (5 bases). Germline V gene sequence: CDR1 SGHAT, CDR2 FQNNGV. Trimming pared 6 bases from V and 3 bases from J, leaving 13 bases between. The CDR3 has 14 amino acids. The full variable domain, its missing parts supplied by reference TRBV11-2 and TRBJ2-3, is EAGVAQSPRYKIIEKRQSVAFWCNPISGHATLYWYQQILGQGPKLLIQFQNNGVVDDSQLPKDRFSAERLKGVDSTLKIQPAKLEDSAVYLCASSSRAVTDTQYFGPGTRLTVL.

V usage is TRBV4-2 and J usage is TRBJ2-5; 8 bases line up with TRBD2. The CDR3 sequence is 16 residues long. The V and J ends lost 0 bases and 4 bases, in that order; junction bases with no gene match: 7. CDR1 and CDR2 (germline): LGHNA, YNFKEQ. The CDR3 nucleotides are TGTGCCAGCAGCCAAGATGGAGCGGGAGTGTCAGAGACCCAGTACTTC. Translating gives CASSQDGAGVSETQYF.

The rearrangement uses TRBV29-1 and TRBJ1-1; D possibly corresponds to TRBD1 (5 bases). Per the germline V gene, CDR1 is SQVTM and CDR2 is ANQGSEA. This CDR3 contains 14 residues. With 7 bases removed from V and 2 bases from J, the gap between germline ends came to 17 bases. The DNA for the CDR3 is TGCAGCGCCGCCGGGACCCGGGTCAACACTGAAGCTTTCTTT. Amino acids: CSAAGTRVNTEAFF.

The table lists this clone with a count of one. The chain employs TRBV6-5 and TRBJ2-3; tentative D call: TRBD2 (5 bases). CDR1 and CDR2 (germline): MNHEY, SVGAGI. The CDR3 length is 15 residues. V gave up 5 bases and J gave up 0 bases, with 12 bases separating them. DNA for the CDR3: TGTGCCAGCAGTCCGGACTTTTCTAGCACAGATACGCAGTATTTT. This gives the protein CASSPDFSSTDTQYF.

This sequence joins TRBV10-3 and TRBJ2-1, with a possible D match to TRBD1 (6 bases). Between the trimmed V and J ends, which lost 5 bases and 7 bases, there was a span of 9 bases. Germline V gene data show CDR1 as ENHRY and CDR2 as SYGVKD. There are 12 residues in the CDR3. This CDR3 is CAISRGGNEQFF. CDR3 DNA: TGTGCCATCAGTCGAGGGGGTAATGAGCAGTTCTTC.

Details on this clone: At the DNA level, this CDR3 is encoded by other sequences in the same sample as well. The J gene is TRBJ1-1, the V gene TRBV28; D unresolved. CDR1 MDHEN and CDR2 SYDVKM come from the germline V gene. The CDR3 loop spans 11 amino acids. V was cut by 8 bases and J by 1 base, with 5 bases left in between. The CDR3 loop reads CASRGNTEAFF. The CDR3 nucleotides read TGTGCCAGCCGAGGGAACACTGAAGCTTTCTTT.

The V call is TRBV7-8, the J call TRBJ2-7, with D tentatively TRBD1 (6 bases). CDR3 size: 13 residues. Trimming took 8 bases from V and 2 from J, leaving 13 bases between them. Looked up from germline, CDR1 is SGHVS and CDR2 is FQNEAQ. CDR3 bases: TGTGCCAGCGGCAGGACAGCAACCTACGAGCAGTACTTC. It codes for CASGRTATYEQYF.

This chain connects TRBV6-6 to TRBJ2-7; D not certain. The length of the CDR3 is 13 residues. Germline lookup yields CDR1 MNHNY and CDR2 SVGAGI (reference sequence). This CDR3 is CVVSRPLSYEQYF. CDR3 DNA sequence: TGTGTCGTGTCCCGCCCGCTCTCCTACGAGCAGTACTTC.

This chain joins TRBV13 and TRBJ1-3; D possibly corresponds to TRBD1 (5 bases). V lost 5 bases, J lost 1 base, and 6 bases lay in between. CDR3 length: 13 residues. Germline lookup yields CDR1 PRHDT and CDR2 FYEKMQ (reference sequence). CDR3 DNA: TGTGCCAGCAGCGACAGTTCTGGAAACACCATATATTTT. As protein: CASSDSSGNTIYF.

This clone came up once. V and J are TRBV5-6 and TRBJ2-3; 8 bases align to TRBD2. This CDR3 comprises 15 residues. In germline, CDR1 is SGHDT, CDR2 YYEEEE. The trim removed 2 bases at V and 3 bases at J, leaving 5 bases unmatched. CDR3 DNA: TGTGCCAGCAGCTTTGTTACTAGCGGAACAGATACGCAGTATTTT. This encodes CASSFVTSGTDTQYF.

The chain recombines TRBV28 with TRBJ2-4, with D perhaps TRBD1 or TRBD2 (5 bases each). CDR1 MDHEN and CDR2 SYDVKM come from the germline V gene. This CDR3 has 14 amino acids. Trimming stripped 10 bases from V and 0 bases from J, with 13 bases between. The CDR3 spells CAIQGRLAKNIQYF. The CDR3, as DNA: TGTGCCATCCAGGGACGACTAGCCAAAAACATTCAGTACTTC. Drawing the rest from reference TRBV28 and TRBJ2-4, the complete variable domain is DVKVTQSSRYLVKRTGEKVFLECVQDMDHENMFWYRQDPGLGLRLIYFSYDVKMKEKGDIPEGYSVSREKKERFSLILESASTNQTSMYLCAIQGRLAKNIQYFGAGTRLSVL.

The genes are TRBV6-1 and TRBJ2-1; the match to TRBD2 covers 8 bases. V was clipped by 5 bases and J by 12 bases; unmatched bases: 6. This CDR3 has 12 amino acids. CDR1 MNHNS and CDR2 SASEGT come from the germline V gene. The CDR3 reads CASSLSAGGQFF. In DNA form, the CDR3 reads TGTGCCAGCAGTCTATCTGCGGGAGGGCAGTTCTTC.

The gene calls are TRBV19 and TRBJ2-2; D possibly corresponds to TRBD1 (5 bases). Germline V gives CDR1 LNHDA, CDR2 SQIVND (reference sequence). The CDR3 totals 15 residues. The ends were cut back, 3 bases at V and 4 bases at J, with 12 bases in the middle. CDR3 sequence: CASSIAAGPTGELFF. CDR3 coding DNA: TGTGCCAGTAGTATTGCCGCAGGGCCCACCGGGGAGCTGTTTTTT.

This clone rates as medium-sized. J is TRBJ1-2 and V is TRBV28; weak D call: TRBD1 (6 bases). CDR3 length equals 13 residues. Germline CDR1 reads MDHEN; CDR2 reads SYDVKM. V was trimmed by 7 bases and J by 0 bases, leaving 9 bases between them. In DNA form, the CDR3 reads TGTGCCAGCAAGGGACAACCTAACTATGGCTACACCTTC. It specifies CASKGQPNYGYTF.

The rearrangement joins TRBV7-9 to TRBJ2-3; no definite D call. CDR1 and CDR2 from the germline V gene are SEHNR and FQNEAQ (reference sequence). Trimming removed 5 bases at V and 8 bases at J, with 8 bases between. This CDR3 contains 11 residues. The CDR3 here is CASSTPRTQYF. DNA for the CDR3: TGTGCCAGCAGCACCCCCCGTACGCAGTATTTT. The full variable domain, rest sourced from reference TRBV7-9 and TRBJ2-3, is DTGVSQNPRHKITKRGQNVTFRCDPISEHNRLYWYRQTLGQGPEFLTYFQNEAQLEKSRLLSDRFSAERPKGSFSTLEIQRTEQGDSAMYLCASSTPRTQYFGPGTRLTVL.

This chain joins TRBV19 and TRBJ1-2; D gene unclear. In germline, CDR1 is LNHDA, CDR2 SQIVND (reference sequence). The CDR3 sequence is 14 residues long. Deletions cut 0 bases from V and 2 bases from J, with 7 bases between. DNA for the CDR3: TGTGCCAGTAGTATAGATAGGTGGAACTATGGCTACACCTTC. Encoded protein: CASSIDRWNYGYTF.

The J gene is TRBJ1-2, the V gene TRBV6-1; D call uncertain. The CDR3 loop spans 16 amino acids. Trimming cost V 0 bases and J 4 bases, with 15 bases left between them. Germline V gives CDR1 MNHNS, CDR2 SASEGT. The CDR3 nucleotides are TGTGCCAGCAGTGAAGCGTCAGAAACCGGCGGCTATGGCTACACCTTC. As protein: CASSEASETGGYGYTF.

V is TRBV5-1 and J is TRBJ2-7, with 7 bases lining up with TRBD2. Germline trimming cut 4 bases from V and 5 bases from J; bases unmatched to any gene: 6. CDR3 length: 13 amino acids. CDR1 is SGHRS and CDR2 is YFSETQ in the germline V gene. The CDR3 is CASSGGLDHEQYF. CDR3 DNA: TGCGCCAGCAGCGGAGGACTAGACCACGAGCAGTACTTC.

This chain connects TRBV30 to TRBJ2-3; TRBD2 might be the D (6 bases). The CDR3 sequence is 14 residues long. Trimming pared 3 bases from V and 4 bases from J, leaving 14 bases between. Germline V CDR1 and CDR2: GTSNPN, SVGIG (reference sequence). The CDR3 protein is CAWRKPGGADTQYF. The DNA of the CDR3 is TGTGCCTGGAGGAAGCCAGGCGGGGCAGATACGCAGTATTTT. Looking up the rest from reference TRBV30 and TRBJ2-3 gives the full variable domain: SQTIHQWPATLVQPVGSPLSLECTVEGTSNPNLYWYRQAAGRGLQLLFYSVGIGQISSEVPQNLSASRPQDRQFILSSKKLLLSDSGFYLCAWRKPGGADTQYFGPGTRLTVL.

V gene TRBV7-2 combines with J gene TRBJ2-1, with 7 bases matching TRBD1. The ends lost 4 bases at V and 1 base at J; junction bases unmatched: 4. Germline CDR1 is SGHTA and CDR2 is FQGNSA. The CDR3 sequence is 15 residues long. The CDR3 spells CASSSRQGSYNEQFF. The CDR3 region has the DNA TGTGCCAGCAGCTCCCGACAGGGATCCTACAATGAGCAGTTCTTC.

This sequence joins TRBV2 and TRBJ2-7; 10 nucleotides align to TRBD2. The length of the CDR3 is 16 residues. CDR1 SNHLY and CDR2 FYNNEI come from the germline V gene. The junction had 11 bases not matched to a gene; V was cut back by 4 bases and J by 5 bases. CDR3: CASSGLASGSIHEQYF. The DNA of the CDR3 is TGTGCCAGCAGTGGCTTAGCTAGCGGGAGTATCCACGAGCAGTACTTC.